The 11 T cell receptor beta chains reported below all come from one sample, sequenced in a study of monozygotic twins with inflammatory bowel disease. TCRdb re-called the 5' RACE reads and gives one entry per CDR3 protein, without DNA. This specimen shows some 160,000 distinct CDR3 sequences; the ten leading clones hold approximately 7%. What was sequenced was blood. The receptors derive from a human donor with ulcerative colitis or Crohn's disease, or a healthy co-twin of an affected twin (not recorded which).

CDR3 sequence reads: CASSPSGSMNTEAFF. This rearrangement joins TRBV5-1 to TRBJ1-1. Germline V gene lookup returns CDR1 SGHRS and CDR2 YFSETQ. This CDR3 has 15 amino acids. The full variable domain, completed using reference TRBV5-1 and TRBJ1-1, is KAGVTQTPRYLIKTRGQQVTLSCSPISGHRSVSWYQQTPGQGLQFLFEYFSETQRNKGNFPGRFSGRQFSNSRSEMNVSTLELGDSALYLCASSPSGSMNTEAFFGQGTRLTVV.

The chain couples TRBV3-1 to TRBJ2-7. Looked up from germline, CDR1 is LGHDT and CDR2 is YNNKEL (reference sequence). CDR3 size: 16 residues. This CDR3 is CASSQTRIDSSYEQYF.

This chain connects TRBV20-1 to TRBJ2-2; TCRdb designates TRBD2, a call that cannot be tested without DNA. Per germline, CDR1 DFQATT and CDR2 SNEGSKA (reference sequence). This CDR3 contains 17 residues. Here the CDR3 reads CSARDVVVAGAGGELFF.

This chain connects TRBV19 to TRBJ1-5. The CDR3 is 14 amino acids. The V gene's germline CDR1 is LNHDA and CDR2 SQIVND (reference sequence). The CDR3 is CASKWQAAGQPQHF.

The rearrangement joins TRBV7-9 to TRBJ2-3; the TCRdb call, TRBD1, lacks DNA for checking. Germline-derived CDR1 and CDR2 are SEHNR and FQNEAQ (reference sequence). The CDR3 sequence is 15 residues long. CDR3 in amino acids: CASSLGGRTTDTQYF.

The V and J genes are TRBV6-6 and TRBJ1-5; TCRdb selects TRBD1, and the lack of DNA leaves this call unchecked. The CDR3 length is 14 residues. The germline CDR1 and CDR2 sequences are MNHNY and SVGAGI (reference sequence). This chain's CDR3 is CASRTGGSIQPQHF.

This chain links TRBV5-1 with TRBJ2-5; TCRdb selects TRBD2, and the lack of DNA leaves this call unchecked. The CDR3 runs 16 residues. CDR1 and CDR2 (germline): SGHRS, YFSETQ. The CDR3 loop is CASTPAAEGDQETQYF.

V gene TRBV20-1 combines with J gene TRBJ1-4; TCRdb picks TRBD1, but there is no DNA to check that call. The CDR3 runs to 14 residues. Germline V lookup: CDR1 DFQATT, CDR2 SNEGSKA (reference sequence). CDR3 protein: CSAFILGVNEKLFF.

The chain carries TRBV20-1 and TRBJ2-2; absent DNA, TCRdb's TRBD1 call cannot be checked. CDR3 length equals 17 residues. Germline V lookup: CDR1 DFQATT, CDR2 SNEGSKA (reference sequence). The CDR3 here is CSARDSPGQMVAGELFF.

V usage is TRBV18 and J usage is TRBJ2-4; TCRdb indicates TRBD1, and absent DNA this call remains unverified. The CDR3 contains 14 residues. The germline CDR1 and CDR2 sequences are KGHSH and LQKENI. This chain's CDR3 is CASTRQGTGGIQYF.

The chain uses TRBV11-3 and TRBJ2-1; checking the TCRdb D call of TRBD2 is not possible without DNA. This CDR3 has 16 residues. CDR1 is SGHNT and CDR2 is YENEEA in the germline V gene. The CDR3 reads CASSSTGTRGYNEQFF.